This T cell receptor beta chain was sequenced during a study of CD8 T cells in Susac syndrome. In germline, CDR1 is SQVTM, CDR2 ANQGSEA. With V trimmed by 0 bases and J by 7 bases, 4 bases remained unmatched. This CDR3 spans 14 amino acids. This clonotype was recorded only once. Reverse transcription of 0.5 to 1 ug RNA was performed with random hexamers. A single record per CDR3 protein comes from TCRdb applying MiXCR to the immunoSEQ multiplex PCR reads. The sample lists some 140,000 distinct CDR3 sequences; 85% to 95% were seen once. The receptor was derived from a human donor with Susac syndrome. The sequenced sample consisted of CD8+ T cells from PBMCs. The chain carries TRBV29-1 and TRBJ1-2; the match to TRBD1 covers 11 bases. CDR3 sequence: CSVEDGQGALGYTF. In DNA form, the CDR3 reads TGCAGCGTTGAAGACGGACAGGGGGCGCTTGGCTACACCTTC. Looking up the rest from reference TRBV29-1 and TRBJ1-2 gives the full variable domain: SAVISQKPSRDICQRGTSLTIQCQVDSQVTMMFWYRQQPGQSLTLIATANQGSEATYESGFVIDKFPISRPNLTFSTLTVSNMSPEDSSIYLCSVEDGQGALGYTFGSGTRLTVV.